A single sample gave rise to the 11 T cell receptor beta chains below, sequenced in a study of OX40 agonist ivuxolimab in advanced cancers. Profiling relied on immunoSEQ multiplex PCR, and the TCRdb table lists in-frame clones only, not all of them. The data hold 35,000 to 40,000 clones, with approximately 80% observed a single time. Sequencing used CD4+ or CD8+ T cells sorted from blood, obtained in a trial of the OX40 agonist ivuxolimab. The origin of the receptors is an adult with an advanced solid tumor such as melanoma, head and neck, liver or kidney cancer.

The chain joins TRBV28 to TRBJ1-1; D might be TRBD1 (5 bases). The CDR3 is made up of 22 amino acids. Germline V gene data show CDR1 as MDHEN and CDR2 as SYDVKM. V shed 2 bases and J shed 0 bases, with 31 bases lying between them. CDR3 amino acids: CASSLGYRMGPPASYMNTEAFF. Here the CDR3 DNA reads TGTGCCAGCAGTTTAGGTTACCGTATGGGACCTCCTGCTAGTTACATGAACACTGAAGCTTTCTTT.

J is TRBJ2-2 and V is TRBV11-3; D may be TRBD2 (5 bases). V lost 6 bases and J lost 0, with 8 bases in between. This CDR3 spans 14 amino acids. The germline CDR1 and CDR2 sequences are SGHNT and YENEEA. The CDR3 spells CASRGSANTGELFF. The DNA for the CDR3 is TGTGCCAGCAGGGGTAGCGCGAACACCGGGGAGCTGTTTTTT.

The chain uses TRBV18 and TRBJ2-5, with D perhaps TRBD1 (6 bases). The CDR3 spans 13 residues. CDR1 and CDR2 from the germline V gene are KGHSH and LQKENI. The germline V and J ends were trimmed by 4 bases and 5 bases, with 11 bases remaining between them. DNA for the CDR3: TGTGCCAGCTCACAGGGGGACCGGGAGACCCAGTACTTC. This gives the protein CASSQGDRETQYF.

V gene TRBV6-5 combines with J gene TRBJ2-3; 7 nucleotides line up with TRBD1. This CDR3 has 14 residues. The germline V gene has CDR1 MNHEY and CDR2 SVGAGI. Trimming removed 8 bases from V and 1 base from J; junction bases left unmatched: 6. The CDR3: CASQRTGGTDTQYF. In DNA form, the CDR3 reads TGTGCCAGCCAGCGGACAGGCGGCACAGATACGCAGTATTTT.

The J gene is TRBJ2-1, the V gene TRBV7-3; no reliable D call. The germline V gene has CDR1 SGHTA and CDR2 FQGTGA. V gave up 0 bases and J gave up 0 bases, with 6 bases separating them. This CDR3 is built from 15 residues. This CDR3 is CASSLTPRSYNEQFF. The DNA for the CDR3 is TGTGCCAGCAGCTTAACCCCCCGCTCCTACAATGAGCAGTTCTTC.

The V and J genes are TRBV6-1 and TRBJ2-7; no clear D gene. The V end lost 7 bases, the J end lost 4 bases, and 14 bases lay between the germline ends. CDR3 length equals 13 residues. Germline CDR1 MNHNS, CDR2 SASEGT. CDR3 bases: TGTGCCAGCAATCATAGAGGTCGATACGAGCAGTACTTC. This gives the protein CASNHRGRYEQYF.

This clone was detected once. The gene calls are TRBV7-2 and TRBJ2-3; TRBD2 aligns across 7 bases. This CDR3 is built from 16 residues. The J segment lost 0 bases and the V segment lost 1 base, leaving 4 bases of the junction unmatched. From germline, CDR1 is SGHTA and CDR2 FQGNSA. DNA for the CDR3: TGTGCCAGCAGCTTAGTGCAGCGGGGTAGCACAGATACGCAGTATTTT. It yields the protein CASSLVQRGSTDTQYF.

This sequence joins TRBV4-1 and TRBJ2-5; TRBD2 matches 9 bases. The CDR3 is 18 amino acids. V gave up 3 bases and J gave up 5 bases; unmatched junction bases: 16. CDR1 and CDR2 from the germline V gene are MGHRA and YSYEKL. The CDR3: CASSHPNEAGGPTETQYF. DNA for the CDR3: TGCGCCAGCAGCCACCCCAATGAGGCGGGAGGGCCGACGGAGACCCAGTACTTC.

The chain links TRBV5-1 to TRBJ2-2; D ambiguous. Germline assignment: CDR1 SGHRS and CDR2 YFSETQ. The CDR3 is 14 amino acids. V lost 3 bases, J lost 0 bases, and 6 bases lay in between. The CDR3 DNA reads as TGCGCCAGCAGCTCTGATACGAACACCGGGGAGCTGTTTTTT. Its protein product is CASSSDTNTGELFF.

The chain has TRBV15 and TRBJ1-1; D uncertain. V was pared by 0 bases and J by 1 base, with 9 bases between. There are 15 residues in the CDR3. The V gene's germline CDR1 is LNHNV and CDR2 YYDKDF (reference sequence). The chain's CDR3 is CATSRDNRGNTEAFF. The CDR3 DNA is TGTGCCACCAGCAGAGATAATCGGGGGAACACTGAAGCTTTCTTT.

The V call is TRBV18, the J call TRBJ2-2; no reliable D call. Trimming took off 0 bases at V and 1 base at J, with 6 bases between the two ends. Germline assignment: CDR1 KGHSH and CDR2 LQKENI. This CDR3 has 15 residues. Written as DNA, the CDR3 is TGTGCCAGCTCACCACCGGCACAGAACACCGGGGAGCTGTTTTTT. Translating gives CASSPPAQNTGELFF. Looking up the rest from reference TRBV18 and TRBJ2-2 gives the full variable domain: NAGVMQNPRHLVRRRGQEARLRCSPMKGHSHVYWYRQLPEEGLKFMVYLQKENIIDESGMPKERFSAEFPKEGPSILRIQQVVRGDSAAYFCASSPPAQNTGELFFGEGSRLTVL.